The present entry profiles one T cell receptor (beta chain) with its context. This clone's antigen is unknown. Base qualities are not recorded, but no much larger clone differs from it by a single base. V is trimmed back by 5 bases and J by 0 bases, and the junction contains 9 bases that no gene match accounts for. From its cysteine to its phenylalanine, the CDR3 spans 17 amino acids. The only DNA kept is the CDR3, 51 bases in frame from the first base. The germline V gene provides CDR1 MDHEN and CDR2 SYDVKM. This specimen comes from a study of blood T cell repertoires in COVID-19 (dated by TCRdb to 2018 to 2021). Concerning the study at large: Samples from collaborators originated in the United States, Italy and Spain and spanned both the acute and convalescent phases of COVID-19. The material from the prospective study consisted of cDNA or gDNA derived from T cells, B-cell-depleted T cells, or PBMCs. The dataset comprised deeply sampled blood TCRbeta repertoires from subjects exposed to, actively infected with, or recovered from COVID-19. The repertoires were made available in a free public database intended to serve as a resource for research on the immune response to SARS-CoV-2. Samples were obtained from the ongoing ImmuneRACE study (first 160 participants) and from 1,254 subjects provided by 6 global collaborators. A de-identified subject ID, COVID-19 status, age in years and sex were almost always included in the sample metadata. Where available, HLA class I and class II types were obtained from metadata supplied by the sample provider rather than from assay-based typing.

Collaborating institutions collected whole blood in K2EDTA tubes following their own protocols. For TCRbeta analysis, collaborator samples were shipped as frozen whole blood, as isolated PBMCs, or as DNA extracted from either sample type. Broader findings and caveats from the paper: Clinical and demographic metadata were provided uncurated, with the amount varying by source and participant.

The immunoSEQ Assay, a bias-controlled multiplex PCR, was used to amplify TCRbeta CDR3 regions from genomic DNA. The original methods were these. Nucleated cell counts per sample were estimated from amplification of reference gene primers within the assay. To quantify the absolute abundance of each unique TCRbeta CDR3 rearrangement, sequence reads were collapsed and filtered. For each sample, productive Simpson clonality was calculated as the square root of Simpson's diversity index across productive rearrangements. The source is immuneACCESS, and TCRdb retained only in-frame sequences with V and J called. Part of the clones is not carried over; for the studies checked, unresolved V genes explain less than half of this, and the remainder is unexplained. V and J calls and clone size follow that table, whereas D and trimming were derived from the DNA. The sample yields about 220,000 clones; 80% were counted once. 9.5% to 15% of the sample belongs to the ten largest clones.

The sample was peripheral blood. In this chain, TRBV28 is recombined with TRBJ2-1; TRBD2 aligns with 8 central bases. This sequence originates from a human donor in a cohort sampled during active COVID-19. The sequenced DNA: TGTGCCAGCAGTGGGCCTAGCGGGTTCGGCTCCTACAATGAGCAGTTCTTC. Protein translation: CASSGPSGFGSYNEQFF.